Presented here are 24 T cell receptor beta chains from one specimen sequenced in a study of blood T cell repertoires in COVID-19. Generated by immunoSEQ multiplex PCR, the TCRdb table keeps only in-frame clones and is missing some. Among roughly 200,000 clones, 84% were seen once, and the ten largest hold over 9.5%. Sequenced sample: peripheral blood. The receptors were gathered from a woman at least 80 years old with COVID-19, enrolled during active disease.

This clone was counted a few times. The CDR3 spells CASSPVTGATNEKLFF. CDR3 nucleotide sequence: TGCGCCAGCAGCCCCGTGACAGGGGCGACTAATGAAAAACTGTTTTTT. The V call is TRBV4-1, the J call TRBJ1-4, with 8 bases aligning to TRBD1. The CDR3 is 16 amino acids. The junction had 6 bases not matched to a gene; V was cut back by 4 bases and J by 2 bases. Germline V gives CDR1 MGHRA, CDR2 YSYEKL.

The J gene is TRBJ1-5, the V gene TRBV27; D is possibly TRBD1 (6 bases). Germline lookup yields CDR1 MNHEY and CDR2 SMNVEV (reference sequence). Between the trimmed V and J ends, which lost 5 bases and 3 bases, there was a span of 14 bases. This CDR3 comprises 15 residues. The CDR3, as DNA: TGTGCCAGCAGTAGCCACCGGGACACCAATCAGCCCCAGCATTTT. It translates to CASSSHRDTNQPQHF.

This chain uses TRBV29-1 with TRBJ2-1; a possible D gene is TRBD2 (5 bases). This CDR3 contains 15 residues. Germline lookup yields CDR1 SQVTM and CDR2 ANQGSEA. Trimming removed 7 bases at V and 7 bases at J, with 23 bases between. CDR3 sequence: CSAGPRTSLRNEQFF. In nucleotides, the CDR3 is TGCAGCGCTGGACCGAGGACTTCCCTGAGGAATGAGCAGTTCTTC.

The chain joins TRBV28 to TRBJ1-3; no reliable D call. Per germline, CDR1 MDHEN and CDR2 SYDVKM. V was cut by 3 bases and J by 1 base, with 7 bases left in between. The CDR3 runs to 14 residues. CDR3 residues: CASSFGRSGNTIYF. The CDR3 DNA reads TGTGCCAGCAGTTTTGGCAGGTCTGGAAACACCATATATTTT.

This clone was picked up a small number of times. The chain combines TRBV28 with TRBJ2-7, with no clear D. Between the trimmed V and J ends, which lost 6 bases and 6 bases, there was a span of 9 bases. CDR1 and CDR2 from the germline V gene are MDHEN and SYDVKM. This CDR3 is built from 11 residues. This chain's CDR3 is CASRRGFEQYF. As DNA, the CDR3 is TGTGCCAGCAGACGAGGTTTCGAGCAGTACTTC.

The sample holds a few counts of this clone. The chain employs TRBV7-2 and TRBJ2-2; D call uncertain. This CDR3 is 15 amino acids long. CDR1 is SGHTA and CDR2 is FQGNSA in the germline V gene. V dropped 1 base and J dropped 0 bases, with 6 bases sitting between them. CDR3 amino acids: CASSLGLANTGELFF. CDR3 in DNA: TGTGCCAGCAGCTTAGGACTCGCGAACACCGGGGAGCTGTTTTTT.

This clone appeared a few times. Written as DNA, the CDR3 is TGTGCCAGCAGCTTGGGTGCGAGCAATCAGCCCCAGCATTTT. Amino acid sequence: CASSLGASNQPQHF. The chain combines TRBV5-6 with TRBJ1-5; D uncertain. Germline loops: CDR1 SGHDT, CDR2 YYEEEE. The V gene lost 0 bases and the J gene lost 1 base, with 5 bases spanning the gap. The CDR3 is made up of 14 amino acids.

This chain links TRBV5-1 with TRBJ1-2; D might be TRBD1 (5 bases). The CDR3 is 13 residues long. The germline V gene has CDR1 SGHRS and CDR2 YFSETQ. V lost 6 bases and J 0 bases, leaving 9 bases between the germline ends. Here the CDR3 reads CASTETANYGYTF. CDR3 DNA sequence: TGCGCCAGCACAGAGACAGCTAACTATGGCTACACCTTC. The full variable domain, its missing parts supplied by reference TRBV5-1 and TRBJ1-2, is KAGVTQTPRYLIKTRGQQVTLSCSPISGHRSVSWYQQTPGQGLQFLFEYFSETQRNKGNFPGRFSGRQFSNSRSEMNVSTLELGDSALYLCASTETANYGYTFGSGTRLTVV.

The chain recombines TRBV6-5 with TRBJ2-1, with 7 bases that match TRBD2. The germline V gene has CDR1 MNHEY and CDR2 SVGAGI. The CDR3 contains 14 residues. Unmatched junction bases numbered 9, after V lost 6 bases and J lost 7 bases. DNA of the CDR3: TGTGCCAGCAGCCGAGGACTAGGGATGAATGAGCAGTTCTTC. Translation gives CASSRGLGMNEQFF.

The V gene is TRBV10-3, the J gene TRBJ1-5; D may be TRBD1 (5 bases). The ends were cut back, 11 bases at V and 3 bases at J, with 20 bases in the middle. The germline gives CDR1 ENHRY, CDR2 SYGVKD. The CDR3 is 15 residues long. The CDR3 DNA sequence: TGTGCCGCCACCTCCGGGACGGACTACAATCAGCCCCAGCATTTT. The encoded protein is CAATSGTDYNQPQHF.

The sample holds one count of this clone. The rearrangement joins TRBV5-6 to TRBJ2-2; 9 bases map to TRBD1. The CDR3 totals 16 residues. In germline, CDR1 is SGHDT, CDR2 YYEEEE. The trim removed 0 bases at V and 0 bases at J, leaving 0 bases unmatched. The CDR3 region has the DNA TGTGCCAGCAGCTTGGGGGACAGGGCGAACACCGGGGAGCTGTTTTTT. Translation gives CASSLGDRANTGELFF.

This clone was recorded once. The CDR3 nucleotides are TGTGCCAGCAGCGTATCTAGCGGGTACGTTGAGACCCAGTACTTC. Translated, it gives CASSVSSGYVETQYF. The genes are TRBV9 and TRBJ2-5, with 8 bases fitting TRBD2. Losses at the gene ends were 1 base for V and 5 bases for J; bases not matched to a gene: 7. There are 15 residues in the CDR3. Per the germline V gene, CDR1 is SGDLS and CDR2 is YYNGEE.

The DNA of the CDR3 is TGTGCCAGCAGCTTGGACACGCTAAACACCATATATTTT. Protein product: CASSLDTLNTIYF. V usage is TRBV7-2 and J usage is TRBJ1-3; D might be TRBD1 (5 bases). CDR1 is SGHTA, CDR2 FQGNSA, per germline. The CDR3 loop spans 13 amino acids. The V end lost 3 bases, the J end lost 6 bases, and 9 bases lay between the germline ends.

CDR3 in DNA: TGTGCCAGCAGCTTAAGCTTTGGCTATTCACCCCTCCACTTT. It translates to CASSLSFGYSPLHF. This sequence joins TRBV7-3 and TRBJ1-6; D gene uncertain. Germline V lookup: CDR1 SGHTA, CDR2 FQGTGA. CDR3 length: 14 residues. V lost 1 base and J lost 8, with 9 bases in between.

The chain links TRBV28 to TRBJ2-3, with D tentatively TRBD2 (5 bases). CDR3 length: 16 residues. The germline gives CDR1 MDHEN, CDR2 SYDVKM. V lost 6 bases, J lost 0 bases, and 16 bases lay in between. The CDR3 DNA sequence: TGTGCCAGCAGCCCTCTGGAGGTAACTAGCACAGATACGCAGTATTTT. This sequence encodes CASSPLEVTSTDTQYF.

The V and J genes are TRBV7-2 and TRBJ1-2, with TRBD1 identical over 9 bases. CDR1 and CDR2 (germline): SGHTA, FQGNSA. After removal of 1 base from V and 9 bases from J, the junction contained 9 bases not matched to a gene. This CDR3 spans 15 amino acids. CDR3 sequence: CASSLGSTDRGRYTF. The CDR3 DNA sequence: TGTGCCAGCAGCTTAGGATCGACGGACAGGGGACGCTACACCTTC.

This sequence joins TRBV2 and TRBJ2-1; 13 bases agree with TRBD2. The CDR3 is 15 residues long. Trimming removed 4 bases from V and 4 bases from J; junction bases left unmatched: 1. Looked up from germline, CDR1 is SNHLY and CDR2 is FYNNEI. The CDR3 here is CASSAGLAGYNEQFF. The CDR3 bases are TGTGCCAGCAGTGCGGGACTAGCGGGGTACAATGAGCAGTTCTTC. Full variable domain (rest looked up from reference TRBV2 and TRBJ2-1): EPEVTQTPSHQVTQMGQEVILRCVPISNHLYFYWYRQILGQKVEFLVSFYNNEISEKSEIFDDQFSVERPDGSNFTLKIRSTKLEDSAMYFCASSAGLAGYNEQFFGPGTRLTVL.

The chain links TRBV18 to TRBJ2-5, with a weak D call TRBD2 (5 bases). Per the germline V gene, CDR1 is KGHSH and CDR2 is LQKENI. The CDR3 length is 13 residues. The ends were cut back, 7 bases at V and 5 bases at J, with 14 bases in the middle. The CDR3, as DNA: TGTGCCAGCTTTCCCGACCCGGGGGAGACCCAGTACTTC. This encodes CASFPDPGETQYF.

The chain couples TRBV28 to TRBJ1-5; D gene uncertain. Germline V gene data show CDR1 as MDHEN and CDR2 as SYDVKM. The CDR3 has 14 amino acids. V was clipped by 7 bases and J by 2 bases, with 12 bases between them. CDR3 DNA sequence: TGTGCCAGCACTCCCGGGGTAGGCAATCAGCCCCAGCATTTT. Amino acid sequence: CASTPGVGNQPQHF. Using reference TRBV28 and TRBJ1-5 for the parts outside the CDR3, the full variable domain is DVKVTQSSRYLVKRTGEKVFLECVQDMDHENMFWYRQDPGLGLRLIYFSYDVKMKEKGDIPEGYSVSREKKERFSLILESASTNQTSMYLCASTPGVGNQPQHFGDGTRLSIL.

The CDR3 loop is CASSSQGVGGNEQFF. The CDR3 region has the DNA TGCGCCAGCAGTTCTCAGGGGGTGGGAGGCAATGAGCAGTTCTTC. The chain couples TRBV5-1 to TRBJ2-1, with a weak D call TRBD1 (7 bases). CDR1 SGHRS and CDR2 YFSETQ come from the germline V gene. Trimming took 5 bases from V and 6 from J, leaving 18 bases between them. The CDR3 consists of 15 residues.

This clone was seen a handful of times. The chain carries TRBV4-1 and TRBJ2-1, with 8 bases fitting TRBD2. CDR3 size: 16 residues. The V gene end was trimmed by 1 base and the J gene end by 0 bases; junction bases not matched to a gene: 2. Germline CDR1 and CDR2: MGHRA and YSYEKL. The CDR3 DNA reads as TGCGCCAGCAGCCAAGGGGCGGGGGGCTCCTACAATGAGCAGTTCTTC. This gives the protein CASSQGAGGSYNEQFF.

About this clone: Other DNA sequences of this sample code for an identical CDR3. This chain connects TRBV7-2 to TRBJ2-3; 12 positions match TRBD2. This CDR3 comprises 15 residues. Germline-derived CDR1 and CDR2 are SGHTA and FQGNSA. Trimming at V came to 5 bases and at J to 3 bases, leaving 3 bases not matched to a gene. The chain's CDR3 is CASSLLAGGTDTQYF. The CDR3 DNA is TGTGCCAGCAGCCTCCTAGCGGGGGGGACAGATACGCAGTATTTT.

The V gene is TRBV28, the J gene TRBJ1-4, with D possibly matching TRBD1 (6 bases). From germline, CDR1 is MDHEN and CDR2 SYDVKM. The CDR3 sequence is 17 residues long. Trimming removed 4 bases at V and 8 bases at J, with 23 bases between. CDR3 in amino acids: CASSSQTGGPPSEKLFF. In DNA form, the CDR3 reads TGTGCCAGCAGTTCCCAAACCGGGGGGCCCCCTTCAGAAAAACTGTTTTTT.

The chain joins TRBV28 to TRBJ2-3, with D perhaps TRBD1 (5 bases). Germline V gene data show CDR1 as MDHEN and CDR2 as SYDVKM. V shed 5 bases and J shed 5 bases, with 20 bases lying between them. The CDR3 runs to 16 residues. This CDR3 is CASSPSSGYLGDTQYF. As DNA, the CDR3 is TGTGCCAGCAGTCCATCCTCAGGGTATTTGGGAGATACGCAGTATTTT.